This TCR beta chain was sequenced during a study of naive and memory T cell subsets. The sample holds one count of this clonotype. Both TRBC1 and TRBC2 were covered by a beta constant-region primer of two equimolar oligonucleotides. In TCRdb, the UMI-ligation and nested PCR reads were re-called with MiXCR into one record per CDR3 protein. The table records some 150,000 distinct CDR3 sequences, about 17% of them present only once. With 3 bases clipped from V and 3 bases from J, the junction kept 9 bases outside the gene matches. The germline gives CDR1 LNHDA, CDR2 SQIVND (reference sequence). The CDR3 is 16 amino acids.

The sequence derives from a human donor in good health. The V gene is TRBV19, the J gene TRBJ2-5; 8 positions agree with TRBD2. Source material: naive CD4+ T cells from blood. In nucleotides, the CDR3 is TGTGCCAGTAGTATTCCATTTAGCGGGGCCAAAGAGACCCAGTACTTC. This translates into CASSIPFSGAKETQYF.